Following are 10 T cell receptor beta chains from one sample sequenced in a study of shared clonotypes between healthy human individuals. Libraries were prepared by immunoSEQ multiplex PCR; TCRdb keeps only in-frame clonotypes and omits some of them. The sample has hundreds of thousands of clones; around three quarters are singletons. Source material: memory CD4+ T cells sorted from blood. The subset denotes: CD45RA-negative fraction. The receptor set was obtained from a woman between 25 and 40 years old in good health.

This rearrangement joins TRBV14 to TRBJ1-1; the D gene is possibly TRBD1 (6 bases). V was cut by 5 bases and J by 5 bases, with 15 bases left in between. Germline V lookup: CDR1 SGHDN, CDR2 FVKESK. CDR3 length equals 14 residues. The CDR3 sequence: CASSATGRITEAFF. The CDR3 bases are TGTGCCAGCAGCGCTACAGGGAGGATAACTGAAGCTTTCTTT.

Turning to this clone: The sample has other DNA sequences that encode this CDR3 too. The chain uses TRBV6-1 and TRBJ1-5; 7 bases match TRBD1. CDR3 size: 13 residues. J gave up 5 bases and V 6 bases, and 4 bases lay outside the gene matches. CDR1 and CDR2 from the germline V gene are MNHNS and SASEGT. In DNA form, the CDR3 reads TGTGCCAGCAGGGGACAGTTGGATCAGCCCCAGCATTTT. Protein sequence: CASRGQLDQPQHF.

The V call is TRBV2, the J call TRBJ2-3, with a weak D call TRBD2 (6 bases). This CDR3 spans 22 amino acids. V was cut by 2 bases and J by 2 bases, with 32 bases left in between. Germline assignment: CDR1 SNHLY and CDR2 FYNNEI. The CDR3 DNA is TGTGCCAGCAGTGAACTCGCCGTGGGTAGCGCAGGGAGGTTTATTGACACAGATACGCAGTATTTT. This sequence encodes CASSELAVGSAGRFIDTDTQYF.

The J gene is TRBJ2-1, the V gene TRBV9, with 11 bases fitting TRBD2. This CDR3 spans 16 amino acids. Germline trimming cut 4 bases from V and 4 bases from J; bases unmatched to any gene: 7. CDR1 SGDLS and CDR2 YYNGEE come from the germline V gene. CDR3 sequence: CASSTKTSGKYNEQFF. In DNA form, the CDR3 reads TGTGCCAGCAGCACTAAGACTAGCGGGAAGTACAATGAGCAGTTCTTC.

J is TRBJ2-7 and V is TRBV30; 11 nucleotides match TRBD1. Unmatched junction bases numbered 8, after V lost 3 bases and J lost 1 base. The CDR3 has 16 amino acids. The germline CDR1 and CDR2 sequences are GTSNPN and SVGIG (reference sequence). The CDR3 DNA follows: TGTGCCTGGAGGATCCTTGGGACAGGGGGATCCTACGAGCAGTACTTC. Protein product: CAWRILGTGGSYEQYF.

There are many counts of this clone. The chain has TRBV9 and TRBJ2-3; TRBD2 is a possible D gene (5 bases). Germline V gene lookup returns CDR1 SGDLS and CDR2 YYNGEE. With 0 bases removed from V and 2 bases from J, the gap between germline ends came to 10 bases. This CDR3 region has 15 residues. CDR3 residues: CASSVVERHTDTQYF. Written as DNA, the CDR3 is TGTGCCAGCAGCGTAGTGGAGCGGCACACAGATACGCAGTATTTT. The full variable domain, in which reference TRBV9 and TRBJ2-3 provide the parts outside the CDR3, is DSGVTQTPKHLITATGQRVTLRCSPRSGDLSVYWYQQSLDQGLQFLIQYYNGEERAKGNILERFSAQQFPDLHSELNLSSLELGDSALYFCASSVVERHTDTQYFGPGTRLTVL.

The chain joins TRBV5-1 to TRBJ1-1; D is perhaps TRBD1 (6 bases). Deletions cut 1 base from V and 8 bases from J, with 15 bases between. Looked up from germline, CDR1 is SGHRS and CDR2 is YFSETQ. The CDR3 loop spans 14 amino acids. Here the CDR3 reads CASSLSGQGQEAFF. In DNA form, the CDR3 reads TGCGCCAGCAGCTTGAGCGGTCAGGGGCAAGAAGCTTTCTTT.

The CDR3 DNA follows: TGTGCCAGCACCCGAACACAATATGGCTACACCTTC. Translation: CASTRTQYGYTF. The V gene is TRBV28, the J gene TRBJ1-2; D gene uncertain. The CDR3 runs 12 residues. Between the trimmed V and J ends, which lost 7 bases and 5 bases, there was a span of 11 bases. Germline V gene data show CDR1 as MDHEN and CDR2 as SYDVKM.

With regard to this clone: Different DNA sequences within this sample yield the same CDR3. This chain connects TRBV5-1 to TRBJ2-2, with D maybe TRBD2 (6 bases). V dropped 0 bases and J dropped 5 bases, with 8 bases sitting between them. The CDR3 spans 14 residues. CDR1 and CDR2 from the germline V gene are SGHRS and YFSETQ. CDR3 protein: CASSLVAGTGELFF. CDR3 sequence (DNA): TGCGCCAGCAGCTTGGTGGCGGGAACCGGGGAGCTGTTTTTT.

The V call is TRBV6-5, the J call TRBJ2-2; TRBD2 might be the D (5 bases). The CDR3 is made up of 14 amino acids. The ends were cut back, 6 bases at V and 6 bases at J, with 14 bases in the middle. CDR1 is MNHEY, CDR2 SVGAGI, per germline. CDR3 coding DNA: TGTGCCAGCAGGTGGGAGATGGGTGCCGGGGAGCTGTTTTTT. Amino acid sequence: CASRWEMGAGELFF.